The 19 T cell receptor beta chains listed next were all sequenced from one sample in a study of T cell responses to AZD1222 COVID-19 vaccine. The table came from immunoSEQ multiplex PCR; TCRdb's copy has only in-frame clones and leaves some out. The sample gives more than 95,000 clones, roughly nine tenths of which show up once; over 35% is in the top ten. The sample consisted of peripheral blood, taken 28 days after the second AZD1222 dose. Receptors originate from an adult who received the AZD1222 COVID-19 vaccine.

This chain uses TRBV27 with TRBJ2-7, with D unresolved. The CDR3 spans 13 residues. The V end was cut by 3 bases, the J end by 1 base, with 7 bases between. Germline assignment: CDR1 MNHEY and CDR2 SMNVEV (reference sequence). CDR3 loop: CASSFSESYEQYF. The CDR3 coding sequence is TGTGCCAGCAGTTTTTCAGAGTCCTACGAGCAGTACTTC.

The V and J genes are TRBV4-2 and TRBJ2-3; 8 nucleotides line up with TRBD2. The V segment lost 0 bases and the J segment 2 bases; nucleotides outside the gene matches: 4. This CDR3 is 16 amino acids long. Looked up from germline, CDR1 is LGHNA and CDR2 is YNFKEQ. In nucleotides, the CDR3 is TGTGCCAGCAGCCAAGAGGCGGGAGGTTCCACAGATACGCAGTATTTT. Residues: CASSQEAGGSTDTQYF.

In this sample, this clone turned up once. The CDR3 DNA is TGTGCCAGCAGCCCCACGGCCCAACAGTACTTC. This codes for CASSPTAQQYF. This chain links TRBV3-1 (or the pseudogene TRBV3-2) with TRBJ2-7; no clear D. Germline values: CDR1 LGHDT, CDR2 YNNKEL (reference sequence). The CDR3 is 11 residues long. The V end lost 4 bases, the J end lost 10 bases, and 11 bases lay between the germline ends.

The CDR3 DNA follows: TGCGCCAGCAGCTTGGCGGTTGCGGGACTTACCTACGAGCAGTACTTC. Amino acids: CASSLAVAGLTYEQYF. The chain links TRBV5-1 to TRBJ2-7; weak D call: TRBD2 (6 bases). Looked up from germline, CDR1 is SGHRS and CDR2 is YFSETQ. Deletions cut 0 bases from V and 2 bases from J, with 15 bases between. The CDR3 is 16 residues long.

This chain connects TRBV30 to TRBJ2-5, with D possibly TRBD2 on 5 matching bases. V shed 2 bases and J shed 2 bases, with 18 bases lying between them. The germline gives CDR1 GTSNPN, CDR2 SVGIG (reference sequence). The CDR3 extends over 16 amino acids. CDR3 residues: CAWSRGLGGFQETQYF. CDR3 sequence (DNA): TGTGCCTGGAGTCGGGGTCTGGGTGGGTTTCAAGAGACCCAGTACTTC.

This rearrangement joins TRBV7-9 to TRBJ1-3; D gene ambiguous. This CDR3 is 15 amino acids long. Trimming left V 5 bases short and J 3 bases short, with 14 bases between. Germline-derived CDR1 and CDR2 are SEHNR and FQNEAQ (reference sequence). DNA of the CDR3: TGTGCCAGCAGCACCAGAGTGGGGTATGGAAACACCATATATTTT. Translation: CASSTRVGYGNTIYF.

V is TRBV7-3 and J is TRBJ1-1; a weak D match, TRBD1 (6 bases). The CDR3 spans 14 residues. V shed 5 bases and J shed 1 base, with 11 bases lying between them. Germline CDR1 reads SGHTA; CDR2 reads FQGTGA. This chain's CDR3 is CASSPGHSNTEAFF. The CDR3 nucleotides are TGTGCCAGCAGCCCGGGACATTCGAACACTGAAGCTTTCTTT. The variable domain in full, with the rest retrieved from reference TRBV7-3 and TRBJ1-1, is GAGVSQTPSNKVTEKGKYVELRCDPISGHTALYWYRQSLGQGPEFLIYFQGTGAADDSGLPNDRFFAVRPEGSVSTLKIQRTERGDSAVYLCASSPGHSNTEAFFGQGTRLTVV.

The rearrangement joins TRBV28 to TRBJ1-1, with D maybe TRBD1 (5 bases). Trimming pared 6 bases from V and 1 base from J, leaving 15 bases between. The CDR3 consists of 15 residues. Germline CDR1 and CDR2: MDHEN and SYDVKM. Here the CDR3 reads CASRPQGPGNTEAFF. For the CDR3, the DNA is TGTGCCAGCAGACCTCAGGGACCTGGGAACACTGAAGCTTTCTTT.

CDR3 DNA: TGTGCCAGCAGCCCTCCCGCAGGGGATGGCTACACCTTC. The encoded protein is CASSPPAGDGYTF. The chain carries TRBV5-4 and TRBJ1-2; D possibly corresponds to TRBD1 (6 bases). V dropped 4 bases and J dropped 6 bases, with 13 bases sitting between them. This CDR3 comprises 13 residues. The germline CDR1 and CDR2 sequences are SGHNT and YYREEE (reference sequence).

This rearrangement joins TRBV6-4 to TRBJ2-2; D gene ambiguous. This CDR3 spans 15 amino acids. V gave up 3 bases and J gave up 3 bases, with 11 bases separating them. Germline CDR1 reads MRHNA; CDR2 reads SNTAGT. The CDR3 is CASSEKGLYTGELFF. In DNA, the CDR3 is TGTGCCAGCAGTGAGAAGGGCTTGTACACCGGGGAGCTGTTTTTT.

The chain links TRBV29-1 to TRBJ1-5; 8 bases are shared with TRBD1. The CDR3 has 11 residues. Trimming took 8 bases from V and 7 from J; bases not matched to a gene: 4. Germline CDR1 reads SQVTM; CDR2 reads ANQGSEA. This chain's CDR3 is CSTDRGQPQHF. CDR3 nucleotide sequence: TGCAGCACCGACAGGGGACAGCCCCAGCATTTT.

This clone turned up a few times. CDR3 DNA sequence: TGTGCCAGCAGCGGATCCGACTACGAGCAGTACTTC. It is translated as CASSGSDYEQYF. The J gene is TRBJ2-7, the V gene TRBV5-4; D call uncertain. V was cut by 4 bases and J by 3 bases, with 8 bases left in between. CDR1 is SGHNT, CDR2 YYREEE, per germline (reference sequence). This CDR3 is 12 amino acids long.

The chain joins TRBV18 to TRBJ2-1; 14 bases match TRBD2. The CDR3 loop spans 20 amino acids. CDR1 and CDR2 (germline): KGHSH, LQKENI. J lost 0 bases, V lost 4 bases, and 11 bases had no gene match. DNA for the CDR3: TGTGCCAGCTCACGACCCCCCGGACTAGCGGGGGGCAGCTCCTACAATGAGCAGTTCTTC. Translation gives CASSRPPGLAGGSSYNEQFF.

This clone has a single count. V usage is TRBV24-1 and J usage is TRBJ2-1, with 8 bases aligning to TRBD1. The junction had 6 bases not matched to a gene; V was cut back by 0 bases and J by 6 bases. The CDR3 has 16 residues. Germline-derived CDR1 and CDR2 are KGHDR and SFDVKD. Here the CDR3 reads CATSDLPDRAPNEQFF. CDR3 coding DNA: TGTGCCACCAGTGATTTGCCGGACAGGGCCCCCAATGAGCAGTTCTTC.

J is TRBJ2-1 and V is TRBV19, with 9 bases matching TRBD1. Trimming at V came to 7 bases and at J to 3 bases, leaving 7 bases not matched to a gene. The CDR3 consists of 15 residues. From germline, CDR1 is LNHDA and CDR2 SQIVND (reference sequence). This chain's CDR3 is CASKKDRGVYNEQFF. The CDR3 bases are TGTGCCAGTAAGAAAGACAGGGGGGTCTACAATGAGCAGTTCTTC.

The J gene is TRBJ1-4, the V gene TRBV28; D perhaps matches TRBD1 (6 bases). Per the germline V gene, CDR1 is MDHEN and CDR2 is SYDVKM. With 6 bases removed from V and 0 bases from J, the gap between germline ends came to 8 bases. This CDR3 has 14 residues. The DNA for the CDR3 is TGTGCCAGCAGGGGGGCAGCAACTAATGAAAAACTGTTTTTT. Residues: CASRGAATNEKLFF. The complete variable domain, with remaining parts taken from reference TRBV28 and TRBJ1-4, reads DVKVTQSSRYLVKRTGEKVFLECVQDMDHENMFWYRQDPGLGLRLIYFSYDVKMKEKGDIPEGYSVSREKKERFSLILESASTNQTSMYLCASRGAATNEKLFFGSGTQLSVL.

This clone has just one count. The chain has TRBV5-6 and TRBJ2-1; tentatively, D is TRBD2 (6 bases). Per the germline V gene, CDR1 is SGHDT and CDR2 is YYEEEE. Between the trimmed V and J ends, which lost 0 bases and 1 base, there was a span of 17 bases. CDR3 size: 18 residues. The DNA for the CDR3 is TGTGCCAGCAGCTTGGATTTTTCGGCGGGACCTTCCTACAATGAGCAGTTCTTC. Translating it yields CASSLDFSAGPSYNEQFF.

The rearrangement uses TRBV6-2 or TRBV6-3 and TRBJ2-1; 7 nucleotides align to TRBD1. Trimming removed 2 bases from V and 8 bases from J; junction bases left unmatched: 3. The CDR3 totals 13 residues. Germline lookup yields CDR1 MNHEY and CDR2 SVGEGT. DNA for the CDR3: TGTGCCAGCAGTTACACAGGGGTGGATGAGCAGTTCTTC. This sequence encodes CASSYTGVDEQFF.

This chain links TRBV15 with TRBJ2-5, with D perhaps given as TRBD1 or TRBD2 (6 bases each). This CDR3 is 14 amino acids long. Trimming left V 7 bases short and J 0 bases short, with 12 bases between. The germline gives CDR1 LNHNV, CDR2 YYDKDF (reference sequence). CDR3 sequence (DNA): TGTGCCACCAAAAGAGGGGGGTACCAAGAGACCCAGTACTTC. Its protein is CATKRGGYQETQYF.